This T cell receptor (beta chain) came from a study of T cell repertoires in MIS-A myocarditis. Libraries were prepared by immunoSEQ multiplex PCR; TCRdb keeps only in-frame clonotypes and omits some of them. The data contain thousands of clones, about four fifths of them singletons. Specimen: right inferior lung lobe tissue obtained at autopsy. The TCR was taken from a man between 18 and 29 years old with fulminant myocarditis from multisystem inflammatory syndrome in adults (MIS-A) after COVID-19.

CDR3 DNA sequence: TGTGCCAGCAGCTCGGAGGTGGCGAACACCGGGGAGCTGTTTTTT. Amino acid sequence: CASSSEVANTGELFF. The gene calls are TRBV5-4 and TRBJ2-2; possible D gene TRBD2, 5 bases. The CDR3 totals 15 residues. Trimming pared 3 bases from V and 0 bases from J, leaving 9 bases between. CDR1 SGHNT and CDR2 YYREEE come from the germline V gene (reference sequence).